This T cell receptor beta chain was sequenced for a study of identifying expanded T cells in peripheral blood. Study results and caveats: Clone count variance between approximately two-week samples rose with total template count. About 1.2 clones differed between technical replicates, versus approximately 17 and 20 over time.

The table came from immunoSEQ multiplex PCR; TCRdb's copy has only in-frame clones and leaves some out. The repertoire holds under 70,000 clones, with around 87% as singletons. During the collection period, no donor immune events like infections were recorded. In regard to this clone: Its antigen remains unidentified.

CDR1 and CDR2 from the germline V gene are MDHEN and SYDVKM. The V and J ends lost 4 bases and 5 bases respectively, with 14 bases between them. There are 14 residues in the CDR3. The chain joins TRBV28 to TRBJ2-5, with D unclear. Material for sequencing was blood. The receptor was isolated from a person aged 18-70 years in good health. As DNA, the CDR3 is TGTGCCAGCAGTTCCCCCACTCTAATGGAGACCCAGTACTTC. Its protein product is CASSSPTLMETQYF.